This entry features one T cell receptor beta chain sequence. Antigen specificity is unknown. Single viable CD3+CD4+CD8-CD45RO+ cells were sorted as the memory CD4+ T cells. The CDR3 has 15 amino acids. Germline assignment: CDR1 SGHTA and CDR2 FQGTGA. The J segment lost 4 bases and the V segment lost 1 base, leaving 2 bases of the junction unmatched. TCRdb keeps only in-frame clones here, not all; method: immunoSEQ multiplex PCR. The sample has around 41,000 clones, around 78% seen once. This sample stems from a study of memory CD4+ T cells and cytomegalovirus serostatus. Study-level information: Of the healthy Belgian adults, under 10 were CMV seropositive and around 22 seronegative.

General study results and limits: The CMV-associated TCR signature appears largely within the CD4+ memory repertoire. Of under 200 reported CMV TCRbeta sequences, about 70 were found in memory CD4+ repertoires.

Source material: memory CD4+ T cells from blood. This chain joins TRBV7-3 and TRBJ2-1; 9 bases match TRBD1. The clonotype was recovered from an adult in good health and CMV-seronegative. The chain's CDR3 is CASSLRGQGYNEQFF. The CDR3 DNA is TGTGCCAGCAGCTTAAGGGGACAGGGATACAATGAGCAGTTCTTC.